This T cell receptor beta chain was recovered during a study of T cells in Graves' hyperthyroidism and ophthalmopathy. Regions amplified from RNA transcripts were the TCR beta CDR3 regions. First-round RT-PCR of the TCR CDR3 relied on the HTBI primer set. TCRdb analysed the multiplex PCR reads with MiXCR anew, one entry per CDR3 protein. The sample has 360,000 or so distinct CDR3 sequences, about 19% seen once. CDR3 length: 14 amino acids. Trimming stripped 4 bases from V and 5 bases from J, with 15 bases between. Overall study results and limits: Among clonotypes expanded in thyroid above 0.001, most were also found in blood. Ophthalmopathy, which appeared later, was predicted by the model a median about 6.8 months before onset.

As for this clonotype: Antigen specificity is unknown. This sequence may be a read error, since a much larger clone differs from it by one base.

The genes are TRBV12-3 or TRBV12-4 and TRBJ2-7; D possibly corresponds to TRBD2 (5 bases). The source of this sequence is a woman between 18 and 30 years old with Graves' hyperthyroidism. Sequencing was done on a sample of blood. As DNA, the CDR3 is TGTGCCAGCAGTTACGTCGGGGTGGGCAACGAGCAGTACGTC. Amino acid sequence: CASSYVGVGNEQYV.